This T cell receptor (beta chain) was observed in a study of CD8 T cells in Susac syndrome. The length of the CDR3 is 16 residues. Between the trimmed V and J ends, which lost 3 bases and 5 bases, there was a span of 19 bases. Germline V CDR1 and CDR2: SGHTA, FQGNSA. Random-hexamer reverse transcription was applied to roughly 0.45 to 1 ug RNA. TCRdb fed the immunoSEQ multiplex PCR reads into MiXCR, producing one record per CDR3 protein. The sample yields under 350,000 distinct CDR3 sequences, 92% seen once. The sample consisted of CD4+ T cells from PBMCs. The source is a human donor with multiple sclerosis. The V gene is TRBV7-2, the J gene TRBJ2-5; D unresolved. This chain's CDR3 is CASSFLRVRNMETQYF. DNA of the CDR3: TGTGCCAGCAGCTTCCTGCGTGTTAGGAATATGGAGACCCAGTACTTC.